These 27 T cell receptor beta chains share one sample of origin, sequenced in a study of T cells after yellow fever vaccination. TCRdb called the 5' RACE reads again in MiXCR, with one record for every CDR3 protein. The sample yields a few hundred thousand distinct CDR3 sequences, about a sixth seen once. The input for sequencing was PBMCs, taken roughly 5 days after the first yellow fever vaccination. The receptors were sampled from a man between 18 and 29 years old who received the YFV17D yellow fever vaccine.

This clonotype has just a few counts. V and J are TRBV7-2 and TRBJ1-3; possibly TRBD1 for D (5 bases). The germline CDR1 and CDR2 sequences are SGHTA and FQGNSA. With 2 bases removed from V and 0 bases from J, the gap between germline ends came to 11 bases. There are 16 residues in the CDR3. Here the CDR3 reads CASSLRGQDSGNTIYF. The CDR3, as DNA: TGTGCCAGCAGCTTAAGGGGCCAAGACTCTGGAAACACCATATATTTT.

The rearrangement links TRBV20-1 to TRBJ1-2; tentative D call: TRBD1 (6 bases). The CDR3 has 12 amino acids. Per the germline V gene, CDR1 is DFQATT and CDR2 is SNEGSKA (reference sequence). Trimming took 0 bases from V and 8 from J, leaving 10 bases between them. The CDR3 here is CSAREGGLGYTF. In DNA, the CDR3 is TGCAGTGCTAGAGAGGGGGGGCTAGGCTACACCTTC.

This clonotype appeared a few times. V gene TRBV7-8 combines with J gene TRBJ2-7; 7 positions agree with TRBD1. Germline assignment: CDR1 SGHVS and CDR2 FQNEAQ. This CDR3 contains 14 residues. Trimming at V came to 1 base and at J to 3 bases, leaving 3 bases not matched to a gene. CDR3 sequence (DNA): TGTGCCAGCAGCTTAGGAGGACAGGTCTACGAGCAGTACGTC. This sequence encodes CASSLGGQVYEQYV.

Many counts were recorded for this clonotype. V and J are TRBV4-3 and TRBJ1-2; D is undetermined. CDR3 length: 15 residues. Germline assignment: CDR1 LGHNA and CDR2 YSLEER. Trimming removed 2 bases from V and 0 bases from J, with 10 bases in between. The CDR3 is CASSQLGGTNYGYTF. In DNA, the CDR3 is TGCGCCAGCAGCCAACTCGGAGGGACTAACTATGGCTACACCTTC.

The V gene is TRBV12-3 or TRBV12-4, the J gene TRBJ1-1; D ambiguous. The CDR3 extends over 14 amino acids. The ends were cut back, 6 bases at V and 7 bases at J, with 18 bases in the middle. Written as DNA, the CDR3 is TGTGCCAGCAGCCTCGGGCATTTAAGAGGTGAAGCTTTCTTT. It yields the protein CASSLGHLRGEAFF.

This clonotype has more than one count but fewer than ten. The V call is TRBV12-3 or TRBV12-4, the J call TRBJ1-1; D remains ambiguous. This CDR3 is 13 amino acids long. Trimming took 3 bases from V and 8 from J, leaving 13 bases between them. CDR3 DNA: TGTGCCAGCAGTTTTTCACGTCTGGAAGAAGCTTTCTTT. It is translated as CASSFSRLEEAFF.

The rearrangement links TRBV25-1 to TRBJ1-1, with D possibly being TRBD1 (6 bases). Germline loops: CDR1 MGHDK, CDR2 SYGVNS. This CDR3 is 15 amino acids long. V lost 7 bases, J lost 2 bases, and 17 bases lay in between. The CDR3 region is CASIAPRTDNTEAFF. The CDR3 nucleotides read TGTGCCAGCATTGCCCCCCGGACAGATAACACTGAAGCTTTCTTT.

The V gene is TRBV11-2, the J gene TRBJ2-3; TRBD2 agrees at 9 bases. The J segment lost 6 bases and the V segment lost 6 bases, leaving 10 bases of the junction unmatched. Germline V gives CDR1 SGHAT, CDR2 FQNNGV. This CDR3 comprises 15 residues. The CDR3 DNA follows: TGTGCCAGCAGTCTAGCTCTAGCGGGGTTTGATACGCAGTATTTT. This translates into CASSLALAGFDTQYF.

The J gene is TRBJ2-2, the V gene TRBV10-3; TRBD2 aligns across 11 bases. Germline lookup yields CDR1 ENHRY and CDR2 SYGVKD. Losses at the gene ends were 10 bases for V and 4 bases for J; bases not matched to a gene: 5. The CDR3 has 14 amino acids. CDR3: CATTSGGSTGELFF. The CDR3 DNA is TGTGCCACCACTAGCGGGGGCTCCACCGGGGAGCTGTTTTTT.

This clonotype was detected ten times or more. J is TRBJ1-1 and V is TRBV12-3 or TRBV12-4; 7 nucleotides agree with TRBD1. Germline trimming cut 3 bases from V and 3 bases from J; bases unmatched to any gene: 1. The CDR3 extends over 13 amino acids. This CDR3 is CASSFDRDTEAFF. The CDR3 DNA reads as TGTGCCAGCAGTTTCGACAGGGACACTGAAGCTTTCTTT.

The V gene is TRBV4-3, the J gene TRBJ2-2; TRBD2 matches 8 bases. This CDR3 has 16 amino acids. Trimming removed 1 base from V and 4 bases from J; junction bases left unmatched: 5. Germline loops: CDR1 LGHNA, CDR2 YSLEER. CDR3 sequence: CASSQGGLAGTGELFF. The CDR3 region has the DNA TGCGCCAGCAGCCAAGGCGGACTAGCAGGCACCGGGGAGCTGTTTTTT.

This clonotype was counted a few times. The genes are TRBV6-2 or TRBV6-3 and TRBJ2-2, with D perhaps given as TRBD1 or TRBD2 (6 bases each). CDR3 size: 16 residues. From germline, CDR1 is MNHEY and CDR2 SVGEGT. With 2 bases removed from V and 5 bases from J, the gap between germline ends came to 15 bases. The CDR3 loop reads CASSYPQGTGTGELFF. CDR3 DNA sequence: TGTGCCAGCAGTTACCCTCAGGGGACTGGGACCGGGGAGCTGTTTTTT.

This chain links TRBV7-2 with TRBJ1-2; D possibly corresponds to TRBD1 (6 bases). The CDR3 is 15 residues long. Deletions cut 4 bases from V and 8 bases from J, with 20 bases between. The germline V gene encodes CDR1 SGHTA and CDR2 FQGNSA. This CDR3 is CASSSHRPSQGGYTF. CDR3 sequence (DNA): TGTGCCAGCAGCTCCCACCGTCCCAGCCAGGGGGGCTACACCTTC.

The rearrangement links TRBV12-3 or TRBV12-4 to TRBJ2-5; TRBD2 matches 10 bases. The CDR3 contains 14 residues. V lost 5 bases and J lost 4; bases outside the gene matches: 4. CDR3 sequence reads: CASSRSGGAETQYF. For the CDR3, the DNA is TGTGCCAGCAGTCGGAGCGGGGGGGCAGAGACCCAGTACTTC.

The table lists this clonotype with a few counts. At one boundary the junction diverges from the germline segment, which might be a read error. The rearrangement uses TRBV15 and TRBJ2-1; the D gene is possibly TRBD1 (6 bases). The germline V gene encodes CDR1 LNHNV and CDR2 YYDKDF (reference sequence). The CDR3 length is 14 residues. CDR3 DNA sequence: TGTGCCACTTCTCCCGGGACACCATACACTGAGCAGTTCTTC. This gives the protein CATSPGTPYTEQFF.

Only a few counts were recorded for this clonotype. The chain combines TRBV23-1 with TRBJ2-7; no clear D gene. TRBV23-1 is an open reading frame whose function is uncertain. Trimming left V 3 bases short and J 0 bases short, with 18 bases between. CDR3 size: 17 residues. CDR3 loop: CASSQNCRARNSYEQYF. DNA of the CDR3: TGCGCCAGCAGTCAGAATTGTAGAGCACGCAACTCCTACGAGCAGTACTTC.

The chain combines TRBV5-1 with TRBJ1-1; no clear D. V shed 4 bases and J shed 3 bases, with 13 bases lying between them. Germline assignment: CDR1 SGHRS and CDR2 YFSETQ. This CDR3 is 14 amino acids long. CDR3 residues: CASSRQSRDTEAFF. CDR3 coding DNA: TGCGCCAGCAGCCGTCAATCAAGGGACACTGAAGCTTTCTTT.

This clonotype was picked up a small number of times. This sequence joins TRBV18 and TRBJ1-1, with no clear D. The CDR3 runs to 14 residues. The germline CDR1 and CDR2 sequences are KGHSH and LQKENI. V was shortened by 2 bases and J by 3 bases, with 10 bases between the two germline ends. CDR3 protein: CASSPYRRDTEAFF. CDR3 in DNA: TGTGCCAGCTCACCATACCGACGGGACACTGAAGCTTTCTTT.

In its sample, this clonotype was seen a few times. This rearrangement joins TRBV12-3 or TRBV12-4 to TRBJ2-1, with D unclear. V lost 6 bases and J 9 bases, leaving 12 bases between the germline ends. The CDR3 covers 12 residues. CDR3 protein: CASSRPQTEQFF. CDR3 coding DNA: TGTGCCAGCAGCCGCCCCCAGACTGAGCAGTTCTTC.

J is TRBJ2-2 and V is TRBV6-1; no clear D gene. CDR1 MNHNS and CDR2 SASEGT come from the germline V gene. Trimming cost V 6 bases and J 7 bases, with 12 bases left between them. The CDR3 has 13 amino acids. This CDR3 is CASSHTIIGELFF. Here the CDR3 DNA reads TGTGCCAGCAGCCATACCATCATCGGGGAGCTGTTTTTT.

This chain uses TRBV27 with TRBJ1-2, with TRBD1 matching 7 bases. This CDR3 spans 14 amino acids. Trimming took 2 bases from V and 8 from J; bases not matched to a gene: 8. CDR1 and CDR2 from the germline V gene are MNHEY and SMNVEV (reference sequence). The chain's CDR3 is CASSLKGAGQGYTF. Written as DNA, the CDR3 is TGTGCCAGCAGTTTAAAGGGGGCAGGGCAGGGCTACACCTTC.

This clonotype was detected ten times or more. This rearrangement joins TRBV7-2 to TRBJ2-7, with D possibly TRBD2 on 5 matching bases. The CDR3 spans 13 residues. The V end was cut by 2 bases, the J end by 2 bases, with 7 bases between. Per the germline V gene, CDR1 is SGHTA and CDR2 is FQGNSA. The CDR3 sequence is CASSLRGTYEQYV. The CDR3 nucleotides are TGTGCCAGCAGCTTACGAGGGACCTACGAGCAGTACGTC.

This rearrangement joins TRBV2 to TRBJ1-5; no reliable D call. The CDR3 contains 14 residues. CDR1 is SNHLY and CDR2 is FYNNEI in the germline V gene. Trimming shortened V by 9 bases and J by 0 bases, and 12 bases separated the two germline ends. CDR3 nucleotide sequence: TGTGCCAGTGGGAGAAGGGTTAGCAATCAGCCCCAGCATTTT. Its protein is CASGRRVSNQPQHF.

This chain links TRBV5-5 with TRBJ2-5, with D perhaps TRBD2 (5 bases). This CDR3 is built from 16 residues. V was cut by 1 base and J by 5 bases, with 18 bases left in between. CDR1 and CDR2 (germline): SGHKS, YYEKEE (reference sequence). The CDR3 loop is CASSLTGLQGRETQYF. CDR3 DNA sequence: TGTGCCAGCAGCTTGACGGGATTGCAAGGCCGTGAGACCCAGTACTTC.

This clonotype was counted at least ten times. The chain employs TRBV6-1 and TRBJ1-4; 7 nucleotides agree with TRBD1. Germline V gene lookup returns CDR1 MNHNS and CDR2 SASEGT. J was trimmed by 0 bases and V by 6 bases; bases with no gene match: 4. The CDR3 is 15 residues long. The CDR3 reads CASSPQGATNEKLFF. The DNA for the CDR3 is TGTGCCAGCAGCCCGCAGGGGGCAACTAATGAAAAACTGTTTTTT.

The rearrangement joins TRBV4-3 to TRBJ2-1; 7 bases are a match to TRBD2. The germline CDR1 and CDR2 sequences are LGHNA and YSLEER. Unmatched junction bases numbered 3, after V lost 1 base and J lost 0 bases. The CDR3 covers 16 residues. The CDR3 sequence: CASSQASGDSYNEQFF. CDR3 in DNA: TGCGCCAGCAGCCAAGCTAGCGGCGACTCCTACAATGAGCAGTTCTTC.

The chain combines TRBV6-1 with TRBJ2-7; 8 positions agree with TRBD1. Germline V gene sequence: CDR1 MNHNS, CDR2 SASEGT. The V segment lost 2 bases and the J segment 4 bases; nucleotides outside the gene matches: 1. This CDR3 has 13 residues. DNA for the CDR3: TGTGCCAGCAGTGAAAACAGGGGGTACGAGCAGTACTTC. Translation gives CASSENRGYEQYF.